This T cell receptor beta chain was profiled in a study of blood T cell repertoires in COVID-19. Germline V gives CDR1 KGHSH, CDR2 LQKENI. V was trimmed by 1 base and J by 0 bases, leaving 19 bases between them. There are 19 residues in the CDR3. Sequenced by immunoSEQ multiplex PCR; TCRdb stores in-frame clones only, minus some. The table records more than 150,000 clones, 86% of them present only once. Sequenced material: peripheral blood. The V and J genes are TRBV18 and TRBJ2-1, with D possibly being TRBD2 (6 bases). The origin of this receptor is an older woman with acute or convalescent COVID-19. In nucleotides, the CDR3 is TGTGCCAGCTCACCACGGGTTAGCGGAAAAACCAGCTCCTACAATGAGCAGTTCTTC. Protein sequence: CASSPRVSGKTSSYNEQFF.